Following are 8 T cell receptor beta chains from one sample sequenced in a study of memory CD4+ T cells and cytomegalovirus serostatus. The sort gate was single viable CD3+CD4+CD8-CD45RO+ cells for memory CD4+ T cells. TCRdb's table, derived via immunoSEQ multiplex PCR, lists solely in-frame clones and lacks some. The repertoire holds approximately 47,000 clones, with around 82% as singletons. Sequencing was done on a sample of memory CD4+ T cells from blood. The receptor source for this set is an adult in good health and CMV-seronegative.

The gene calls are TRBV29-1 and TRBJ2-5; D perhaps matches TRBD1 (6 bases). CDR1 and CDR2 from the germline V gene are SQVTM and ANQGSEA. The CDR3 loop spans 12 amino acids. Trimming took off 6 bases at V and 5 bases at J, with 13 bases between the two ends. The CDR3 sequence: CSVTGAGETQYF. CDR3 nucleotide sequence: TGCAGCGTGACAGGCGCCGGGGAGACCCAGTACTTC.

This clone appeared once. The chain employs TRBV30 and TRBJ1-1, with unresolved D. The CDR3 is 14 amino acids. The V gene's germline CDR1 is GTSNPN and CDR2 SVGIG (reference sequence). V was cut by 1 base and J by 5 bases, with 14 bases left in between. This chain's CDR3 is CAWSEGTLWTEAFF. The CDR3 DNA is TGTGCCTGGAGTGAGGGCACCCTGTGGACTGAAGCTTTCTTT.

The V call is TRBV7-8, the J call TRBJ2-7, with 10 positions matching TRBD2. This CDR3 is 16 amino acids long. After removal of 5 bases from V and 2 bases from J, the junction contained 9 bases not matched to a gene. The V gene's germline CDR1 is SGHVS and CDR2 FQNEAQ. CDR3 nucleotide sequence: TGTGCCAGCAGCCGACTGGTAGCGGGGGGCCCCTACGAGCAGTACTTC. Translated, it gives CASSRLVAGGPYEQYF.

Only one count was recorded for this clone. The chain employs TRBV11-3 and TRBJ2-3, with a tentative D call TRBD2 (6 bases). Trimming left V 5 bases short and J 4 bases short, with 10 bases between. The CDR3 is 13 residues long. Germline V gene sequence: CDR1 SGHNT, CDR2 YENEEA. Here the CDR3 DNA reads TGTGCCAGCAGCGGAGGGTTCGCAGATACGCAGTATTTT. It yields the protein CASSGGFADTQYF.

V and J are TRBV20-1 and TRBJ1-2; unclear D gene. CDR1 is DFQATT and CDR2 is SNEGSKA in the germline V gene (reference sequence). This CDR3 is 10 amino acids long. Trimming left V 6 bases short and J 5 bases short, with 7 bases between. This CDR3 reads CSAQAYGYTF. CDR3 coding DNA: TGCAGTGCCCAGGCTTATGGCTACACCTTC.

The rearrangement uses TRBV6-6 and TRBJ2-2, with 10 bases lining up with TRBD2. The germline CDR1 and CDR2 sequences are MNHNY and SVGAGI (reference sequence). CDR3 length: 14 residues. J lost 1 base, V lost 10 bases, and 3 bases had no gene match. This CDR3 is CATKRGGNTGELFF. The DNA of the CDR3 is TGTGCCACCAAGCGGGGGGGGAACACCGGGGAGCTGTTTTTT.

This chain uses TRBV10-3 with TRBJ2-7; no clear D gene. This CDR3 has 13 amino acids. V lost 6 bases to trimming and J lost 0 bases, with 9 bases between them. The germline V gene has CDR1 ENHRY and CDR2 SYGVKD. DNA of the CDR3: TGTGCCATCAGGCCGCAAAGCTCCTACGAGCAGTACTTC. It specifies CAIRPQSSYEQYF.

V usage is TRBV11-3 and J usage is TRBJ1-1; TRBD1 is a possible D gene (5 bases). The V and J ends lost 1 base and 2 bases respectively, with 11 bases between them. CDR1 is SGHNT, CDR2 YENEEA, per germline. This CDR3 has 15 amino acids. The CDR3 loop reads CASSLGTQGNTEAFF. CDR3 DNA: TGTGCCAGCAGCTTAGGAACGCAGGGTAACACTGAAGCTTTCTTT.